This T cell receptor beta chain was sequenced during a study of cytomegalovirus exposure and HLA in healthy donors. Turning to the study itself: Assignment to the Caucasian-associated ancestry cluster applied to approximately 79% of the approximately 420 genotyped donors.

Concerning this clone itself: Its specificity is unknown.

Study observations and caveats: Within an earlier analysis, most TCR beta V segments proved productive either about 90% or about 30% of the time.

Though probably carrying unrecorded immune exposures, donors were nominally healthy at sampling. This PCR relied on a set of 60 Vbeta primers and 13 Jbeta primers. Data came from immunoSEQ multiplex PCR; TCRdb stores just in-frame clones and leaves some out. The sample consists of about 110,000 clones, 70% to 85% of them appearing once. What was sequenced was PBMCs. This TCR came from a man aged 30-40 years in good health and CMV-seropositive.

CDR3 protein: CASTEGQGDYGYTF. CDR3 DNA sequence: TGTGCCAGCACCGAGGGACAGGGAGACTATGGCTACACCTTC. V usage is TRBV6-1 and J usage is TRBJ1-2, with 9 positions matching TRBD1. CDR1 and CDR2 (germline): MNHNS, SASEGT. V lost 7 bases, J lost 3 bases, and 6 bases stayed unmatched. This CDR3 is 14 amino acids long.